Below, 21 T cell receptor beta chains from the same sample are listed, as sequenced in a study of cytotoxic CD8 clonotypes in ibrutinib-treated CLL. Sequencing used immunoSEQ multiplex PCR; TCRdb keeps in-frame clones, though not all of them. The sample records around 40,000 clones, about 70% being singletons. This sample comprised PBMCs, obtained at disease progression, from a patient treated with ibrutinib. All receptors come from a human donor with chronic lymphocytic leukemia.

The sample holds one count of this clone. The chain's CDR3 is CASSEPGRDTQYF. CDR3 sequence (DNA): TGTGCCAGCAGTGAACCCGGACGTGATACGCAGTATTTT. The chain combines TRBV6-1 with TRBJ2-3; D gene uncertain. Germline V gene lookup returns CDR1 MNHNS and CDR2 SASEGT. Trimming removed 2 bases at V and 6 bases at J, with 9 bases between. CDR3 size: 13 residues.

The gene calls are TRBV25-1 and TRBJ1-6; 12 bases line up with TRBD1. There are 15 residues in the CDR3. Germline V gives CDR1 MGHDK, CDR2 SYGVNS. V lost 6 bases to trimming and J lost 9 bases; unmatched junction nucleotides: 6. The CDR3 spells CASRSGQGAISPLHF. CDR3 in DNA: TGTGCCAGCAGATCGGGACAGGGGGCAATTTCACCCCTCCACTTT.

The CDR3: CAWSGAGDTGELFF. The CDR3 DNA reads TGTGCCTGGAGTGGGGCAGGGGATACCGGGGAGCTGTTTTTT. V gene TRBV30 combines with J gene TRBJ2-2; the D gene is possibly TRBD1 (6 bases). V gave up 1 base and J gave up 5 bases, with 11 bases separating them. This CDR3 is 14 amino acids long. CDR1 and CDR2 (germline): GTSNPN, SVGIG (reference sequence).

This chain connects TRBV5-6 to TRBJ1-5, with TRBD1 matching over 7 bases. V lost 1 base to trimming and J lost 5 bases; unmatched junction nucleotides: 18. The CDR3 loop spans 19 amino acids. CDR1 SGHDT and CDR2 YYEEEE come from the germline V gene. In DNA form, the CDR3 reads TGTGCCAGCAGCTTGATTGCCCTACGTGCGACAGGGCCGGATCAGCCCCAGCATTTT. Translating it yields CASSLIALRATGPDQPQHF.

The chain couples TRBV28 to TRBJ2-1, with 10 bases matching TRBD2. This CDR3 is built from 14 residues. Germline CDR1 is MDHEN and CDR2 is SYDVKM. The CDR3 DNA reads TGTGGAAGCGGGAGGGCCCTCTCCTACAATGAGCAGTTCTTC. It encodes CGSGRALSYNEQFF.

The V gene is TRBV5-8, the J gene TRBJ1-2; 7 bases are a match to TRBD1. This CDR3 is 13 amino acids long. V was clipped by 3 bases and J by 7 bases; unmatched bases: 6. CDR1 and CDR2 from the germline V gene are SGHTS and YDEGEE. CDR3 amino acids: CASSWTGLGGYTF. The DNA of the CDR3 is TGTGCCAGCAGCTGGACAGGTCTTGGTGGCTACACCTTC. The full variable domain, its missing parts supplied by reference TRBV5-8 and TRBJ1-2, is EAGVTQSPTHLIKTRGQQATLRCSPISGHTSVYWYQQALGLGLQFLLWYDEGEERNRGNFPPRFSGRQFPNYSSELNVNALELEDSALYLCASSWTGLGGYTFGSGTRLTVV.

The CDR3 nucleotides are TGTGCCAGCAGCTTAGAAGGGACAGGGCGACCCTACAATGAGCAGTTCTTC. Translating it yields CASSLEGTGRPYNEQFF. The genes are TRBV7-9 and TRBJ2-1; TRBD1 matches at 9 bases. The CDR3 consists of 17 residues. Per the germline V gene, CDR1 is SEHNR and CDR2 is FQNEAQ (reference sequence). V shed 1 base, J shed 2 bases, and the junction held 6 bases outside the gene matches.

The chain couples TRBV2 to TRBJ1-2; 7 bases map to TRBD1. This CDR3 has 14 residues. The V segment lost 2 bases and the J segment 6 bases; nucleotides outside the gene matches: 6. Germline-derived CDR1 and CDR2 are SNHLY and FYNNEI. The CDR3 coding sequence is TGTGCCAGCAGTGAAAGCGCCCAGGGGGATGGCTACACCTTC. Protein sequence: CASSESAQGDGYTF.

The genes are TRBV28 and TRBJ2-5; TRBD2 matches at 9 bases. CDR1 and CDR2 from the germline V gene are MDHEN and SYDVKM. V was clipped by 4 bases and J by 4 bases; unmatched bases: 7. This CDR3 is 15 amino acids long. The CDR3 region is CASSSVLAGRETQYF. CDR3 DNA: TGTGCCAGCAGTTCGGTTCTAGCGGGACGAGAGACCCAGTACTTC.

The chain couples TRBV6-6 to TRBJ2-1, with TRBD2 matching over 7 bases. CDR3 length: 15 amino acids. J lost 5 bases, V lost 6 bases, and 10 bases had no gene match. The germline CDR1 and CDR2 sequences are MNHNY and SVGAGI (reference sequence). The CDR3 spells CASSARDYSHNEQFF. The DNA for the CDR3 is TGTGCCAGCAGCGCCCGGGACTACTCACACAATGAGCAGTTCTTC.

The J gene is TRBJ1-2, the V gene TRBV6-5, with 10 bases fitting TRBD1. V lost 6 bases to trimming and J lost 8 bases; unmatched junction nucleotides: 6. The CDR3 runs 13 residues. Germline loops: CDR1 MNHEY, CDR2 SVGAGI. The CDR3 DNA sequence: TGTGCCAGCAGCAGACAGGGGGCAGGCGGCTACACCTTC. It yields the protein CASSRQGAGGYTF.

The chain links TRBV30 to TRBJ2-6; TRBD1 or TRBD2 may be the D gene (5 bases each). Trimming left V 0 bases short and J 1 base short, with 13 bases between. The CDR3 runs to 17 residues. Germline-derived CDR1 and CDR2 are GTSNPN and SVGIG (reference sequence). CDR3 region: CAWSVTGRASGANVLTF. Here the CDR3 DNA reads TGTGCCTGGAGTGTAACGGGACGGGCTTCTGGGGCCAACGTCCTGACTTTC.

The chain joins TRBV18 to TRBJ2-1, with TRBD2 matching over 10 bases. V lost 0 bases and J lost 9; bases outside the gene matches: 11. CDR1 and CDR2 from the germline V gene are KGHSH and LQKENI. The CDR3 is 17 amino acids. The CDR3 sequence: CASSPPPSSGSRFEQFF. The DNA of the CDR3 is TGTGCCAGCTCACCACCCCCCTCTAGCGGGAGCAGGTTTGAGCAGTTCTTC.

The V gene is TRBV5-1, the J gene TRBJ2-1; TRBD1 aligns across 7 bases. Trimming took 0 bases from V and 7 from J; bases not matched to a gene: 10. The CDR3 has 16 amino acids. Germline CDR1 reads SGHRS; CDR2 reads YFSETQ. CDR3 DNA: TGCGCCAGCAGCTTGGGGGACAGCCCACGCGGGAATGAGCAGTTCTTC. This codes for CASSLGDSPRGNEQFF.

The sample holds a few counts of this clone. CDR3 sequence reads: CAISRDRGRTDTQYF. The CDR3 DNA sequence: TGTGCCATCAGCCGGGACAGGGGGCGTACAGATACGCAGTATTTT. The genes are TRBV10-3 and TRBJ2-3; 12 positions match TRBD1. The CDR3 covers 15 residues. Losses at the gene ends were 6 bases for V and 3 bases for J; bases not matched to a gene: 4. Germline-derived CDR1 and CDR2 are ENHRY and SYGVKD.

The chain employs TRBV9 and TRBJ2-1, with 10 bases lining up with TRBD2. The CDR3 is 14 amino acids. The V segment lost 4 bases and the J segment 4 bases; nucleotides outside the gene matches: 2. Per the germline V gene, CDR1 is SGDLS and CDR2 is YYNGEE. Here the CDR3 reads CASSSGGVYNEQFF. The DNA of the CDR3 is TGTGCCAGCAGCAGCGGGGGGGTATACAATGAGCAGTTCTTC.

The genes are TRBV6-5 and TRBJ2-1, with 7 bases fitting TRBD2. Germline loops: CDR1 MNHEY, CDR2 SVGAGI. V lost 8 bases and J lost 0; bases outside the gene matches: 7. The CDR3 has 15 amino acids. The CDR3 nucleotides are TGTGCCAGCGGGGTTGGCGGGAGCTCCTACAATGAGCAGTTCTTC. Translation gives CASGVGGSSYNEQFF.

This clone occurred a few times. The J gene is TRBJ1-4, the V gene TRBV2; D gene unclear. Trimming took off 4 bases at V and 3 bases at J, with 6 bases between the two ends. The germline V gene encodes CDR1 SNHLY and CDR2 FYNNEI. This CDR3 has 13 amino acids. As DNA, the CDR3 is TGTGCCAGCAGTGGTCAGGCTAATGAAAAACTGTTTTTT. Residues: CASSGQANEKLFF.

The chain employs TRBV19 and TRBJ1-1; D not certain. The CDR3 runs 13 residues. Germline lookup yields CDR1 LNHDA and CDR2 SQIVND (reference sequence). The V end was cut by 4 bases, the J end by 1 base, with 7 bases between. The CDR3 DNA is TGTGCCAGTAGTACGAGAGCGAACACTGAAGCTTTCTTT. Its protein is CASSTRANTEAFF.

V usage is TRBV29-1 and J usage is TRBJ2-3; 9 bases fit TRBD2. The CDR3 has 14 amino acids. Looked up from germline, CDR1 is SQVTM and CDR2 is ANQGSEA. V was clipped by 4 bases and J by 2 bases; unmatched bases: 4. CDR3 DNA sequence: TGCAGCGTTGTTGCGGGAGGGTTCACAGATACGCAGTATTTT. Protein product: CSVVAGGFTDTQYF.

The V gene is TRBV15, the J gene TRBJ1-1; 8 positions match TRBD1. The trim removed 1 base at V and 2 bases at J, leaving 9 bases unmatched. The CDR3 length is 17 residues. CDR1 is LNHNV and CDR2 is YYDKDF in the germline V gene (reference sequence). CDR3 amino acids: CATSRARAGQGNTEAFF. In nucleotides, the CDR3 is TGTGCCACCAGCAGAGCTAGAGCCGGACAGGGCAACACTGAAGCTTTCTTT.